Listed here are 2 T cell receptor beta chains from one sample, sequenced in a study of CD8 T cells in Susac syndrome. The authors reverse transcribed roughly 0.5 to 1 ug RNA with random hexamers. TCRdb passed the immunoSEQ multiplex PCR reads through MiXCR, listing each CDR3 protein once. Of roughly 400,000 distinct CDR3 sequences in the sample, 75% to 90% were seen once. Input material: CD8+ T cells from PBMCs. All receptors come from a human donor with multiple sclerosis.

This clonotype is a singleton in its sample. V is TRBV14 and J is TRBJ1-1; unclear D gene. The V and J ends lost 4 bases and 0 bases respectively, with 12 bases between them. The CDR3 length is 15 residues. Germline V CDR1 and CDR2: SGHDN, FVKESK. The CDR3 reads CASSPLESLNTEAFF. The CDR3 DNA follows: TGTGCCAGCAGCCCCCTGGAGAGTTTGAACACTGAAGCTTTCTTT.

The genes are TRBV27 and TRBJ1-3; no reliable D call. This CDR3 contains 14 residues. V was clipped by 4 bases and J by 2 bases, with 9 bases between them. The germline V gene encodes CDR1 MNHEY and CDR2 SMNVEV (reference sequence). The CDR3 nucleotides read TGTGCCAGCAGTTCAAAGAGAACTGGAAACACCATATATTTT. It codes for CASSSKRTGNTIYF.